This is a list of T cell receptor beta chains from one sample in a study of blood T cell repertoires in COVID-19. Here immunoSEQ multiplex PCR was the method, and the copy in TCRdb shows in-frame clones only, minus some. The sample has about 120,000 clones, about nine tenths seen once. Sequencing was carried out using peripheral blood. These receptors were collected from a man in his forties with acute or convalescent COVID-19. Both conserved end residues are part of each CDR3. The D gene is left open where the match is weak. The size of a clone is reported for some rows only, either as once, few or many, or as a class for expanded clones.

d_gene	v_gene	j_gene	abundance	CDR3aa	CDR3nt
NA	TRBV5-1	TRBJ1-1	NA	CASSLAVGGYTEAFF	TGCGCCAGCAGCTTGGCCGTGGGGGGGTACACTGAAGCTTTCTTT
NA	TRBV27	TRBJ1-1	NA	CASSFSLPWNTEAFF	TGTGCCAGCAGTTTCTCCCTTCCCTGGAACACTGAAGCTTTCTTT
NA	TRBV9	TRBJ2-3	NA	CASSVRDSSTDTQYF	TGTGCCAGCAGCGTAAGAGACAGTAGCACAGATACGCAGTATTTT
TRBD1	TRBV4-1	TRBJ2-3	NA	CASSRDRVLGTQYF	TGCGCCAGCAGCCGAGACAGGGTTTTGGGTACGCAGTATTTT
TRBD2	TRBV2	TRBJ2-7	once	CATSSGSYEQYF	TGTGCCACCTCTAGCGGGAGCTACGAGCAGTACTTC
NA	TRBV27	TRBJ2-5	NA	CASSLRGTRETQYF	TGTGCCAGCAGTTTGAGAGGGACACGGGAGACCCAGTACTTC
NA	TRBV4-2	TRBJ1-2	NA	CASGQDYGYTF	TGTGCCAGCGGGCAGGACTATGGCTACACCTTC
TRBD1	TRBV29-1	TRBJ2-5	NA	CSVAWGQGKGETQYF	TGCAGCGTGGCCTGGGGACAGGGGAAAGGAGAGACCCAGTACTTC
TRBD1	TRBV9	TRBJ1-4	NA	CASSSSPGQGDEKLFF	TGTGCCAGCAGCTCCTCCCCGGGACAGGGGGATGAAAAACTGTTTTTT
TRBD1	TRBV19	TRBJ1-5	NA	CASRRGTGAGQPQHF	TGTGCCAGTAGGCGAGGGACAGGGGCGGGTCAGCCCCAGCATTTT
TRBD1	TRBV30	TRBJ2-7	once	CAWSVGGTGAEQYF	TGTGCCTGGAGTGTGGGCGGGACAGGGGCCGAGCAGTACTTC
NA	TRBV25-1	TRBJ1-5	NA	CASSESGGDQPQHF	TGTGCCAGCAGTGAATCGGGGGGGGATCAGCCCCAGCATTTT
NA	TRBV5-1	TRBJ1-3	NA	CASSTDGGNGNTIYF	TGCGCCAGCAGCACGGACGGGGGAAACGGAAACACCATATATTTT
NA	TRBV6-1	TRBJ2-3	NA	CASSDRGWTDTQYF	TGTGCCAGCAGTGACCGGGGGTGGACAGATACGCAGTATTTT
NA	TRBV2	TRBJ2-7	NA	CASSEGGSYEQYF	TGTGCCAGCAGTGAAGGCGGATCCTACGAGCAGTACTTC
NA	TRBV29-1	TRBJ1-4	NA	CSGSTVAGEKLFF	TGCAGCGGTTCGACAGTTGCCGGGGAAAAACTGTTTTTT
NA	TRBV3-1/TRBV3-2	TRBJ1-5	NA	CASSQDFQGSGNQPQHF	TGTGCCAGCAGCCAAGATTTTCAGGGATCGGGCAATCAGCCCCAGCATTTT
NA	TRBV3-1/TRBV3-2	TRBJ1-5	NA	CASSQFMNQPQHF	TGTGCCAGCAGCCAATTTATGAATCAGCCCCAGCATTTT
TRBD1	TRBV4-1	TRBJ1-1	NA	CASSHLTGDTEAFF	TGCGCCAGCAGCCATTTAACAGGGGACACTGAAGCTTTCTTT
TRBD2	TRBV4-2	TRBJ2-3	NA	CASSPAGGGDTQYF	TGTGCCAGCAGTCCAGCGGGGGGTGGAGATACGCAGTATTTT
NA	TRBV4-1	TRBJ1-1	NA	CASSQERDPTRNTEAFF	TGCGCCAGCAGCCAAGAGCGGGACCCCACGCGGAACACTGAAGCTTTCTTT
NA	TRBV6-6	TRBJ1-2	NA	CASRGGGDYGYTF	TGTGCCAGCAGGGGCGGGGGGGACTATGGCTACACCTTC
TRBD1	TRBV5-1	TRBJ1-2	NA	CASSFETGSTGYTF	TGCGCCAGCAGCTTTGAGACAGGGTCTACTGGCTACACCTTC
TRBD1	TRBV5-1	TRBJ2-1	NA	CASSLRQGPYEQFF	TGCGCCAGCAGCCTGAGACAGGGGCCTTATGAGCAGTTCTTC
TRBD2	TRBV27	TRBJ2-2	NA	CASSFTSGSVTGELFF	TGTGCCAGCAGTTTTACTAGCGGGAGCGTCACCGGGGAGCTGTTTTTT
TRBD1	TRBV27	TRBJ2-2	NA	CASSPHRGRTGELFF	TGTGCCAGCAGTCCACACAGGGGGCGCACCGGGGAGCTGTTTTTT
TRBD2	TRBV5-5	TRBJ2-4	NA	CASSLEFGGSVIIQYF	TGTGCCAGCAGCTTGGAGTTCGGGGGGTCGGTTATCATTCAGTACTTC
NA	TRBV5-1	TRBJ1-1	NA	CASSSLKLTGNTEAFF	TGCGCCAGCAGCTCACTTAAACTGACAGGCAACACTGAAGCTTTCTTT
TRBD1	TRBV18	TRBJ2-7	NA	CASSGDRSAYEQYF	TGTGCCAGCTCGGGGGACAGATCGGCCTACGAGCAGTACTTC
NA	TRBV29-1	TRBJ1-1	once	CSVMSLSGAEAFF	TGCAGCGTTATGTCGCTCTCCGGGGCTGAAGCTTTCTTT
NA	TRBV30	TRBJ2-3	NA	CAWSVGGGTDTQYF	TGTGCCTGGAGTGTAGGCGGGGGCACAGATACGCAGTATTTT
NA	TRBV6-6	TRBJ1-6	few	CASRQSGPYNSPLHF	TGTGCCAGCAGACAAAGCGGCCCCTATAATTCACCCCTCCACTTT
NA	TRBV18	TRBJ2-1	NA	CASSPPVRGPGNEQFF	TGTGCCAGCTCACCACCGGTGCGGGGGCCCGGGAATGAGCAGTTCTTC
NA	TRBV11-2	TRBJ2-7	few	CASSLAGGPYEQYF	TGTGCCAGCAGCTTAGCGGGGGGCCCCTACGAGCAGTACTTC
TRBD1	TRBV5-1	TRBJ2-7	NA	CASSFTGGPYEQYF	TGCGCCAGCAGCTTCACAGGGGGCCCCTACGAGCAGTACTTC
NA	TRBV9	TRBJ1-6	NA	CASSVGGNSPLHF	TGTGCCAGCAGCGTAGGCGGGAATTCACCCCTCCACTTT
NA	TRBV6-5	TRBJ1-3	NA	CASRSSGNTIYF	TGTGCCAGCAGATCTTCTGGAAACACCATATATTTT
TRBD1	TRBV29-1	TRBJ2-7	NA	CSVELPWTGDSYEQYF	TGCAGCGTTGAACTTCCTTGGACAGGAGATTCCTACGAGCAGTACTTC
NA	TRBV9	TRBJ1-1	NA	CASSADTNTEAFF	TGTGCCAGCAGCGCCGACACAAACACTGAAGCTTTCTTT
NA	TRBV30	TRBJ1-4	NA	CAWSLGATNEKLFF	TGTGCCTGGAGTCTCGGGGCAACTAATGAAAAACTGTTTTTT
TRBD1	TRBV19	TRBJ2-2	NA	CASRGQTNTGELFF	TGTGCCAGTAGGGGACAGACTAACACCGGGGAGCTGTTTTTT
NA	TRBV2	TRBJ2-2	NA	CAKTWGVGTGELFF	TGTGCCAAAACCTGGGGAGTGGGCACCGGGGAGCTGTTTTTT
NA	TRBV3-1/TRBV3-2	TRBJ1-2	NA	CASSSPLTGFSGYTF	TGTGCCAGCAGTTCCCCCCTGACAGGCTTCTCTGGCTACACCTTC
NA	TRBV5-1	TRBJ2-3	NA	CASSSGDTQYF	TGCGCCAGCAGCTCGGGAGATACGCAGTATTTT
TRBD1	TRBV4-3	TRBJ1-1	NA	CASSLPREGAMGTEAFF	TGCGCCAGCAGCCTCCCTCGGGAGGGGGCTATGGGCACTGAAGCTTTCTTT
TRBD1	TRBV3-1/TRBV3-2	TRBJ1-6	NA	CASSRTGGSYNSPLHF	TGTGCCAGCAGCCGGACAGGGGGTTCCTATAATTCACCCCTCCACTTT
NA	TRBV4-1	TRBJ1-2	NA	CASSQTGGYTF	TGCGCCAGCAGCCAAACGGGTGGCTACACCTTC
NA	TRBV7-9	TRBJ1-4	NA	CASSATVGNAAKNEKLFF	TGTGCCAGCAGCGCGACAGTGGGCAACGCCGCCAAGAATGAAAAACTGTTTTTT
TRBD1	TRBV6-2/TRBV6-3	TRBJ2-3	NA	CASSDRGDTDTQYF	TGTGCCAGCAGTGACAGGGGTGATACAGATACGCAGTATTTT
NA	TRBV4-3	TRBJ1-4	NA	CASAKERWATNEKLFF	TGCGCCAGCGCGAAGGAAAGATGGGCTACTAATGAAAAACTGTTTTTT
NA	TRBV30	TRBJ1-2	NA	CAWSPRGQARGYGYTF	TGTGCCTGGAGTCCCCGGGGTCAGGCTCGGGGCTATGGCTACACCTTC
NA	TRBV7-2	TRBJ2-1	NA	CASSLASPNTGNEQFF	TGTGCCAGCAGCTTAGCGTCACCGAATACGGGCAATGAGCAGTTCTTC
NA	TRBV5-4	TRBJ1-4	NA	CASSPGGPTNEKLFF	TGTGCCAGCAGCCCCGGCGGCCCAACTAATGAAAAACTGTTTTTT
NA	TRBV30	TRBJ1-3	NA	CAWSKASGNTIYF	TGTGCCTGGAGTAAAGCCTCTGGAAACACCATATATTTT
NA	TRBV5-1	TRBJ1-1	NA	CASSLTQGNTEAFF	TGCGCCAGCAGCTTAACACAGGGGAACACTGAAGCTTTCTTT
TRBD2	TRBV11-3	TRBJ2-7	few	CASSFRAGVEQYF	TGTGCCAGCAGCTTCCGGGCGGGGGTCGAGCAGTACTTC
NA	TRBV2	TRBJ1-4	NA	CASSGTGLRNEKLFF	TGTGCCAGCAGCGGAACAGGGTTGAGAAATGAAAAACTGTTTTTT
NA	TRBV2	TRBJ2-5	NA	CATTGATGGTQYF	TGTGCCACCACTGGCGCGACCGGCGGGACCCAGTACTTC
NA	TRBV30	TRBJ2-7	NA	CAWTSSAYEQYF	TGTGCCTGGACTAGCAGTGCCTACGAGCAGTACTTC